This paragraph reports one T cell receptor (beta chain). Its antigen is not known. The data were obtained in a study of vaccination effects on CD4 cells after COVID-19. Profiling relied on immunoSEQ multiplex PCR, and the TCRdb table lists in-frame clones only, not all of them. The sample yields tens of thousands of clones, roughly 74% seen once. Germline lookup yields CDR1 WSHSY and CDR2 SAAADI. The V gene lost 5 bases and the J gene lost 3 bases, with 10 bases spanning the gap. The CDR3 is made up of 13 amino acids. The ViraFEST assay expanded antigen-specific CD4+ T cells with viral peptide pools before sequencing. It was after approximately 11 days of culture that CD4+ T cells were isolated. The cohort was immunized with two doses of either the BNT162b2 or mRNA-1273 vaccine.

The sequences come from CD4+ T cells from PBMCs cultured with HCoV-229E spike peptides, collected after COVID-19 vaccination. V and J are TRBV10-2 and TRBJ1-1, with D unclear. This clonotype originated in a human donor who received a COVID-19 vaccine. The CDR3 nucleotides read TGCGCCAGCAGTCGGGCATTTGACACTGAAGCTTTCTTT. The encoded protein is CASSRAFDTEAFF.